Below, 15 T cell receptor beta chains from the same sample are listed, as sequenced in a study of T-cell memory formation after mild COVID-19. MiXCR, applied by TCRdb to the 5' RACE reads, yields one record per CDR3 protein. Seen here are fewer than 650,000 distinct CDR3 sequences, approximately 15% observed once, and the top ten hold roughly 7.8%. Sequencing was done on a sample of PBMCs or a T cell subset sorted from them (not recorded which). The receptors were sampled from an adult woman who had mild COVID-19 (a few samples of this study predate the infection). Cell type and time point are not known.

The rearrangement joins TRBV5-5 to TRBJ1-3; D is uncertain. From germline, CDR1 is SGHKS and CDR2 YYEKEE (reference sequence). The CDR3 consists of 17 residues. V shed 0 bases and J shed 0 bases, with 13 bases lying between them. Here the CDR3 reads CASSLAVGLFSGNTIYF. DNA for the CDR3: TGTGCCAGCAGCTTGGCCGTCGGCCTCTTCTCTGGAAACACCATATATTTT.

A few counts support this clonotype. The chain has TRBV5-6 and TRBJ2-3, with D uncertain. Between the trimmed V and J ends, which lost 1 base and 3 bases, there was a span of 6 bases. Germline-derived CDR1 and CDR2 are SGHDT and YYEEEE. The CDR3 runs 13 residues. This CDR3 is CASSLKGTDTQYF. In DNA form, the CDR3 reads TGTGCCAGCAGCTTGAAAGGAACAGATACGCAGTATTTT.

This clonotype was observed a few times. This sequence joins TRBV6-2 or TRBV6-3 and TRBJ2-2; 10 nucleotides agree with TRBD2. The CDR3 length is 14 residues. The V gene's germline CDR1 is MNHEY and CDR2 SVGEGT. J lost 4 bases, V lost 6 bases, and 2 bases had no gene match. The CDR3 is CASRTSGTTGELFF. CDR3 DNA sequence: TGTGCCAGCAGAACTAGCGGGACCACCGGGGAGCTGTTTTTT.

The chain uses TRBV7-6 and TRBJ2-7; 9 nucleotides match TRBD1. Germline V gene sequence: CDR1 SGHVS, CDR2 FNYEAQ. Trimming cost V 4 bases and J 4 bases; bases outside gene matches: 8. The CDR3 runs 15 residues. The CDR3 bases are TGTGCCAGCAGCTCGAGGACAGGGGACGCGTACGAGCAGTACTTC. Amino acids: CASSSRTGDAYEQYF.

The chain couples TRBV9 to TRBJ2-3, with 7 bases lining up with TRBD2. CDR3 length: 16 residues. Germline V CDR1 and CDR2: SGDLS, YYNGEE. Trimming at V came to 5 bases and at J to 0 bases, leaving 9 bases not matched to a gene. CDR3 in amino acids: CASSLSSGISTDTQYF. The DNA of the CDR3 is TGTGCCAGCAGTTTATCTAGCGGCATTAGCACAGATACGCAGTATTTT.

This clonotype was seen more than once but under ten times. The chain has TRBV18 and TRBJ1-2; D gene unclear. This CDR3 spans 12 amino acids. Germline CDR1 is KGHSH and CDR2 is LQKENI. The ends were cut back, 3 bases at V and 8 bases at J, with 10 bases in the middle. The CDR3: CASSPGLHGYTF. The CDR3 region has the DNA TGTGCCAGCTCACCGGGTCTACACGGCTACACCTTC.

The V and J genes are TRBV19 and TRBJ1-3; 9 nucleotides line up with TRBD1. The CDR3 totals 16 residues. Germline V gene data show CDR1 as LNHDA and CDR2 as SQIVND (reference sequence). V lost 0 bases to trimming and J lost 5 bases; unmatched junction nucleotides: 5. As DNA, the CDR3 is TGTGCCAGTAGTATAGAAGGACAGGGGCAGAGAAACACCATATATTTT. Translating it yields CASSIEGQGQRNTIYF.

This clonotype was detected only a few times. CDR3 DNA: TGCGCCAGCAGCTTGGCCGGGGGAGGAGTGAGAGAGACCCAGTACTTC. Its protein is CASSLAGGGVRETQYF. This chain joins TRBV5-1 and TRBJ2-5; D possibly corresponds to TRBD2 (6 bases). Between the trimmed V and J ends, which lost 0 bases and 4 bases, there was a span of 16 bases. Germline CDR1 SGHRS, CDR2 YFSETQ. The CDR3 totals 16 residues.

The chain has TRBV20-1 and TRBJ1-4; no clear D gene. The CDR3 loop spans 13 amino acids. The germline gives CDR1 DFQATT, CDR2 SNEGSKA (reference sequence). CDR3 protein: CSLRRPSREKLFF. CDR3 in DNA: TGCAGCCTTCGGCGGCCCTCAAGGGAAAAACTGTTTTTT.

This clonotype has a handful of counts. The chain couples TRBV2 to TRBJ2-3; D ambiguous. Germline loops: CDR1 SNHLY, CDR2 FYNNEI. Trimming took 5 bases from V and 5 from J, leaving 8 bases between them. The CDR3 covers 12 residues. The CDR3 DNA reads as TGTGCCAGCAGTTTTCCAGAAGATACGCAGTATTTT. This translates into CASSFPEDTQYF.

This chain joins TRBV7-8 and TRBJ1-3; D not certain. The V gene lost 4 bases and the J gene lost 9 bases, with 16 bases spanning the gap. Germline CDR1 is SGHVS and CDR2 is FQNEAQ. The CDR3 length is 14 residues. CDR3 DNA: TGTGCCAGCAGCTCCCGGGGTAGCTTTGGCACCATATATTTT. This gives the protein CASSSRGSFGTIYF.

This clonotype came up a few times. This rearrangement joins TRBV7-8 to TRBJ2-3, with D possibly TRBD2 on 6 matching bases. CDR1 SGHVS and CDR2 FQNEAQ come from the germline V gene. Trimming removed 3 bases at V and 10 bases at J, with 17 bases between. This CDR3 is 14 amino acids long. CDR3 DNA sequence: TGTGCCAGCAGCTTTACTTGGGAGGCAATTTCGCAGTATTTT. Translated, it gives CASSFTWEAISQYF.

The genes are TRBV19 and TRBJ2-2, with TRBD2 as a possible D gene (6 bases). Trimming removed 8 bases from V and 0 bases from J, with 7 bases in between. The CDR3 is 13 amino acids. CDR1 is LNHDA and CDR2 is SQIVND in the germline V gene (reference sequence). CDR3 sequence (DNA): TGTGCCAGTGGACTAACGAACACCGGGGAGCTGTTTTTT. The encoded protein is CASGLTNTGELFF.

V usage is TRBV7-9 and J usage is TRBJ2-1, with a possible D match to TRBD2 (5 bases). The germline V gene encodes CDR1 SEHNR and CDR2 FQNEAQ (reference sequence). The CDR3 has 14 residues. V lost 4 bases and J lost 5, with 12 bases in between. Here the CDR3 DNA reads TGTGCCAGCAGCTCGGTAGCGTCCGACAATGAGCAGTTCTTC. This sequence encodes CASSSVASDNEQFF.

The rearrangement joins TRBV18 to TRBJ2-2, with unresolved D. V was shortened by 6 bases and J by 4 bases, with 15 bases between the two germline ends. The CDR3 has 15 residues. Germline-derived CDR1 and CDR2 are KGHSH and LQKENI. Here the CDR3 reads CASSPRADSTGELFF. In nucleotides, the CDR3 is TGTGCCAGCTCTCCCCGGGCCGACTCCACCGGGGAGCTGTTTTTT.